The table lists the clone carrying this T cell receptor (beta chain) with a count of one. Generated by immunoSEQ multiplex PCR, the TCRdb table keeps only in-frame clones and is missing some. The data hold 46,000 or so clones, with roughly nine tenths observed a single time. Germline CDR1 and CDR2: SGHTA and FQGNSA. CDR3 length: 15 amino acids. With 3 bases removed from V and 0 bases from J, the gap between germline ends came to 6 bases. This sample was included in a study of OX40 agonist ivuxolimab in advanced cancers. The chain joins TRBV7-2 to TRBJ2-6, with D maybe TRBD1 (5 bases). Sequenced here: CD4+ or CD8+ T cells sorted from blood, sampled in a trial of the OX40 agonist ivuxolimab. This receptor was identified in an adult with an advanced solid tumor such as melanoma, head and neck, liver or kidney cancer. The CDR3 loop is CASSFQGSGANVLTF. The DNA for the CDR3 is TGTGCCAGCAGCTTCCAGGGCTCTGGGGCCAACGTCCTGACTTTC.